This T cell receptor (beta chain) was profiled in a study of T cell repertoires in cytomegalovirus infection. The wider study: It was recently identified HLA-C-restricted and well-studied HLA-B-restricted CMV epitopes that the study used. Public signatures in TCR beta pointed to CMV infection and matching HLA type.

The CDR3 has 14 amino acids. The V end lost 3 bases, the J end lost 7 bases, and 15 bases lay between the germline ends. Germline V gene sequence: CDR1 SGHVS, CDR2 FQNEAQ. TCRdb redid the calling of the reads with MiXCR, one entry per CDR3 protein. Here the sample spans some 700,000 distinct CDR3 sequences, around 31% being singletons. This clonotype was counted ten times or more. Its antigen remains unidentified. The TCR was taken from a human donor in good health (CMV status not recorded). Some clones in this sample may be carry-over from other donors' samples. The sample consisted of cultured PBMCs, taken from culture after CMV antigen stimulation. V is TRBV7-8 and J is TRBJ1-1; D is possibly TRBD1 (6 bases). CDR3 residues: CASSFRQDDGEAFF. The CDR3 DNA reads as TGTGCCAGCAGCTTCAGACAGGACGATGGTGAAGCTTTCTTT.